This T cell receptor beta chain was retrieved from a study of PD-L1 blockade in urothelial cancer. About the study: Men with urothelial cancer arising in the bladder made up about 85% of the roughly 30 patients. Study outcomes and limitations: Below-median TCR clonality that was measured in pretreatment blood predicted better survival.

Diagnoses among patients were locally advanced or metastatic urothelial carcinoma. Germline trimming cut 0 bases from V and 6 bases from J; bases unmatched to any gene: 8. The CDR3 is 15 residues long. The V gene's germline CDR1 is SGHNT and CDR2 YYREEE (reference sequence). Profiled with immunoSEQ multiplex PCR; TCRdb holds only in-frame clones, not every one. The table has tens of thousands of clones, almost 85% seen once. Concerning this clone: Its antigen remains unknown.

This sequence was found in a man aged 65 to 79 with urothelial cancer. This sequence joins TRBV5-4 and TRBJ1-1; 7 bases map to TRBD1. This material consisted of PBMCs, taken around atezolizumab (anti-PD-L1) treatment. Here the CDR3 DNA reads TGTGCCAGCAGCTTGGCCATTGGCAGGGGGGCTGAAGCTTTCTTT. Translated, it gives CASSLAIGRGAEAFF. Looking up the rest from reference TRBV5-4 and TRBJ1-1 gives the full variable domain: ETGVTQSPTHLIKTRGQQVTLRCSSQSGHNTVSWYQQALGQGPQFIFQYYREEENGRGNFPPRFSGLQFPNYSSELNVNALELDDSALYLCASSLAIGRGAEAFFGQGTRLTVV.